The 18 T cell receptor beta chains below were found in one sample sequenced in a study of blood T cells in healthy people across ages (dated by TCRdb to between 2015 and 2017). Libraries were prepared through 5' RACE. The listed sequencing device is Illumina HiSeq 2500. A second PCR of about 6 to 11 cycles was performed with a sample-barcoded 5' primer and a J-beta primer mix. TCRdb cleaned the public reads at Q25 with fastp, built clones with MiXCR and kept in-frame beta chains. Every CDR3 protein is listed once, alongside the most common genes and DNA of its rows. In all, the sample holds some 1.5 million distinct CDR3 sequences, and over 25% of those were seen once. The ten largest clones represent around 7.7% of the sample. The sequenced material came from blood. The receptors derive from a woman aged 25 to 39 in good health.

This clonotype has a count of ten or more. V usage is TRBV6-5 and J usage is TRBJ2-7; weak D call: TRBD1 (6 bases). The germline V gene has CDR1 MNHEY and CDR2 SVGAGI. This CDR3 comprises 15 residues. The V end was cut by 0 bases, the J end by 3 bases, with 12 bases between. CDR3 DNA: TGTGCCAGCAGTTACTCTGGACGGACAGACTACGAGCAGTACTTC. This gives the protein CASSYSGRTDYEQYF.

The J gene is TRBJ1-4, the V gene TRBV28; perhaps TRBD1 as D (5 bases). CDR1 MDHEN and CDR2 SYDVKM come from the germline V gene. Trimming shortened V by 6 bases and J by 1 base, and 15 bases separated the two germline ends. This CDR3 is 16 amino acids long. CDR3 region: CASRLTGTGTNEKLFF. The CDR3 DNA reads as TGTGCCAGCAGACTGACCGGGACGGGAACTAATGAAAAACTGTTTTTT.

Turning to this clonotype: Since the CDR3 does not end with the conserved phenylalanine or tryptophan, this likely comes from a read error. This rearrangement joins TRBV29-1 to TRBJ1-4, with D maybe TRBD1 (5 bases). The CDR3 spans 11 residues. Germline V gene data show CDR1 as SQVTM and CDR2 as ANQGSEA. CDR3 residues: CADSPNEKLFC. The CDR3 DNA reads as TGCGCCGACAGCCCGAATGAAAAACTGTTTTGT.

Worth noting for this clonotype: This may be a read error: a much more frequent sequence differs by one nucleotide. The chain uses TRBV5-5 and TRBJ2-5; D possibly corresponds to TRBD2 (5 bases). V was trimmed by 0 bases and J by 11 bases, leaving 11 bases between them. Germline CDR1 is SGHKS and CDR2 is YYEKEE (reference sequence). The CDR3 runs to 12 residues. DNA of the CDR3: TGTGCCAGCAGCTTGGAATCGACTAAGCAGTACTTC. It specifies CASSLESTKQYF.

Comments on this clonotype: Sequence at one end of the junction differs from germline and may be a read error. CDR3 amino acids: CASTARRDTQDF. The CDR3, as DNA: TGCGCCAGCACCGCACGGCGGGATACGCAGGATTTT. The genes are TRBV10-2 and TRBJ2-3, with D tentatively TRBD2 (6 bases). The CDR3 spans 12 residues. The germline gives CDR1 WSHSY, CDR2 SAAADI.

The V call is TRBV7-2, the J call TRBJ2-7, with D perhaps matching TRBD1 or TRBD2 (5 bases each). Germline assignment: CDR1 SGHTA and CDR2 FQGNSA. This CDR3 is 15 amino acids long. Trimming took off 5 bases at V and 4 bases at J, with 18 bases between the two ends. CDR3: CASSPQGETTYEQYF. The CDR3 region has the DNA TGTGCCAGCAGCCCCCAGGGAGAGACTACGTACGAGCAGTACTTC.

This clonotype was seen repeatedly, ten times or more. V usage is TRBV3-1 and J usage is TRBJ2-5; TRBD2 matches at 10 bases. The DNA end is more similar to TRBJ2-7, so the J call may be wrong. Germline CDR1 reads LGHDT; CDR2 reads YNNKEL (reference sequence). This CDR3 region has 13 residues. The CDR3 sequence: CASSSSGGDEQYF. CDR3 nucleotide sequence: TGTGCCAGCTCGTCTAGCGGGGGCGACGAGCAGTACTTC.

The sample holds a few counts of this clonotype. The chain employs TRBV10-3 and TRBJ1-2; 9 bases map to TRBD1. With 7 bases clipped from V and 7 bases from J, the junction kept 10 bases outside the gene matches. The CDR3 length is 14 residues. Looked up from germline, CDR1 is ENHRY and CDR2 is SYGVKD. The CDR3 region is CAITPGQGVPGYTF. Here the CDR3 DNA reads TGTGCCATCACTCCGGGACAGGGCGTGCCTGGCTACACCTTC.

The sample holds a few counts of this clonotype. The rearrangement uses TRBV3-1 and TRBJ2-1, with TRBD1 identical over 9 bases. The CDR3 has 16 amino acids. Germline CDR1 and CDR2: LGHDT and YNNKEL (reference sequence). The ends lost 1 base at V and 2 bases at J; junction bases unmatched: 3. Here the CDR3 reads CASSQVTGGAYNEQFF. The CDR3 DNA reads as TGTGCCAGCAGCCAAGTTACAGGGGGCGCCTACAATGAGCAGTTCTTC.

This clonotype was observed a few times. The chain links TRBV27 to TRBJ1-5, with TRBD1 as a possible D gene (5 bases). Between the trimmed V and J ends, which lost 2 bases and 3 bases, there was a span of 11 bases. The CDR3 totals 15 residues. CDR1 and CDR2 from the germline V gene are MNHEY and SMNVEV (reference sequence). The CDR3 DNA sequence: TGTGCCAGCAGTTTACTGGGGGTGGACAATCAGCCCCAGCATTTT. It yields the protein CASSLLGVDNQPQHF.

The chain employs TRBV7-2 and TRBJ1-6, with 7 bases aligning to TRBD1. The CDR3 has 15 amino acids. The germline V gene encodes CDR1 SGHTA and CDR2 FQGNSA. With 5 bases clipped from V and 4 bases from J, the junction kept 5 bases outside the gene matches. CDR3: CASSGGTVYNSPLHF. In DNA, the CDR3 is TGTGCCAGCAGCGGAGGGACAGTTTATAATTCACCCCTCCACTTT.

The CDR3 sequence is CASSEGGQALYGYTF. The CDR3 DNA is TGTGCCAGCAGTGAAGGAGGACAGGCCCTCTATGGCTACACCTTC. The chain recombines TRBV6-1 with TRBJ1-2; 7 nucleotides line up with TRBD1. Trimming at V came to 1 base and at J to 4 bases, leaving 6 bases not matched to a gene. This CDR3 has 15 residues. Germline V CDR1 and CDR2: MNHNS, SASEGT.

This clonotype was observed at least ten times. The chain carries TRBV29-1 and TRBJ2-7, with TRBD1 as a possible D gene (5 bases). Trimming took 5 bases from V and 4 from J, leaving 12 bases between them. Looked up from germline, CDR1 is SQVTM and CDR2 is ANQGSEA. This CDR3 is built from 12 residues. The CDR3 sequence: CSVHLQGYEQYF. Written as DNA, the CDR3 is TGCAGCGTTCACCTCCAGGGTTACGAGCAGTACTTC.

This clonotype was observed many times. The chain has TRBV2 and TRBJ2-1, with 11 bases aligning to TRBD2. There are 17 residues in the CDR3. V was clipped by 8 bases and J by 2 bases; unmatched bases: 11. Germline CDR1 SNHLY, CDR2 FYNNEI. The CDR3 loop is CASSGTSGSSAYNEQFF. DNA of the CDR3: TGTGCCAGCTCGGGCACTAGCGGGAGTAGCGCCTACAATGAGCAGTTCTTC.

The chain couples TRBV5-1 to TRBJ2-1; 11 nucleotides line up with TRBD2. V lost 4 bases to trimming and J lost 8 bases; unmatched junction nucleotides: 8. CDR1 and CDR2 (germline): SGHRS, YFSETQ. There are 15 residues in the CDR3. The CDR3 sequence: CASSPTSGGGDEQFF. In DNA, the CDR3 is TGCGCCAGCAGCCCAACTAGCGGGGGAGGGGATGAGCAGTTCTTC.

This clonotype was counted between two and nine times. The chain combines TRBV20-1 with TRBJ2-1; D not resolved. Germline V gene lookup returns CDR1 DFQATT and CDR2 SNEGSKA (reference sequence). Trimming pared 6 bases from V and 1 base from J, leaving 10 bases between. This CDR3 comprises 13 residues. The CDR3 region is CSATIGSYNEQFF. DNA of the CDR3: TGCAGTGCAACCATCGGATCCTACAATGAGCAGTTCTTC.

This clonotype has at least ten counts. V and J are TRBV20-1 and TRBJ2-6; 13 bases line up with TRBD2. This CDR3 has 16 residues. In germline, CDR1 is DFQATT, CDR2 SNEGSKA (reference sequence). The ends lost 3 bases at V and 1 base at J; junction bases unmatched: 0. The CDR3, as DNA: TGCAGTGCTAGGGGACTAGCGGGGTCTGGGGCCAACGTCCTGACTTTC. Protein product: CSARGLAGSGANVLTF.

This clonotype appeared a few times. The chain links TRBV7-9 to TRBJ1-1, with 9 bases lining up with TRBD1. This CDR3 is built from 15 residues. V lost 5 bases and J lost 4; bases outside the gene matches: 8. CDR1 and CDR2 (germline): SEHNR, FQNEAQ (reference sequence). In nucleotides, the CDR3 is TGTGCCAGCAGCACCACAGGGGGCGGGACCACTGAAGCTTTCTTT. Its protein product is CASSTTGGGTTEAFF.